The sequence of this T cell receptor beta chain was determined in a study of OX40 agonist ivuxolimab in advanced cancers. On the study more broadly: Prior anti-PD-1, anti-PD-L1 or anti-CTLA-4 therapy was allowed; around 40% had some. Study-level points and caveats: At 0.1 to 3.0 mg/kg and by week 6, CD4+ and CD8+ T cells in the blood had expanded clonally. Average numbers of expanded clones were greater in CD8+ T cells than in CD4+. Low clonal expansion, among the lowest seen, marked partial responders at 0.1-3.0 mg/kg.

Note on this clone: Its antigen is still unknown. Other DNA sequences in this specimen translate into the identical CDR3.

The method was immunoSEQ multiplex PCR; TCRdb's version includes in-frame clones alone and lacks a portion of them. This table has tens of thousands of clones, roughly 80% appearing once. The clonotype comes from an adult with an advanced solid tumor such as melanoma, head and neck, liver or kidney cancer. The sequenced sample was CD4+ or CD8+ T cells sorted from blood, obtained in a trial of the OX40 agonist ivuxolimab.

The CDR3 loop is CASSLAPGNTEAFF. The CDR3 region has the DNA TGCGCCAGCAGCTTGGCACCAGGGAACACTGAAGCTTTCTTT. The rearrangement links TRBV5-1 to TRBJ1-1; D gene unclear. With 0 bases removed from V and 1 base from J, the gap between germline ends came to 7 bases. Germline V CDR1 and CDR2: SGHRS, YFSETQ. The CDR3 totals 14 residues.